The rows below give T cell receptor beta chains drawn from one sample of a study of T cell responses to AZD1222 COVID-19 vaccine. Repertoires were generated with immunoSEQ multiplex PCR, while TCRdb's copy carries only in-frame clones and drops some. The sample has some 140,000 clones, 90% seen once. The sample was peripheral blood, taken on day 0 of AZD1222 vaccination. The receptors here all came from an adult in good health. Both conserved end residues are part of each CDR3.

j_call: TRBJ2-7
v_call: TRBV7-9
cdr3_aa: CASRSIASGQYF

j_call: TRBJ2-1
v_call: TRBV29-1
cdr3_aa: CSVEGPRGASYNEQFF

j_call: TRBJ1-3
v_call: TRBV3-1/TRBV3-2
cdr3_aa: CASSRGRLSGNTIYF

j_call: TRBJ1-1
v_call: TRBV30
cdr3_aa: CAWHLRGFNTEAFF

j_call: TRBJ1-5
v_call: TRBV2
cdr3_aa: CASKGGAGQPQHF

j_call: TRBJ2-1
v_call: TRBV4-2
cdr3_aa: CASSQGPELAGGANEQFF

j_call: TRBJ1-5
v_call: TRBV7-9
cdr3_aa: CASSLGTYSNQPQHF

j_call: TRBJ2-7
v_call: TRBV10-3
cdr3_aa: CAISYKAGQIYEQYF

j_call: TRBJ2-3
v_call: TRBV7-9
cdr3_aa: CASSGGDREGDTQYF

j_call: TRBJ2-2
v_call: TRBV9
cdr3_aa: CASSVLGGGSGELFF

j_call: TRBJ2-7
v_call: TRBV27
cdr3_aa: CASSSRTSGSWYEQYF

j_call: TRBJ1-2
v_call: TRBV7-6
cdr3_aa: CASSPGTAVNYGYTF

j_call: TRBJ2-4
v_call: TRBV7-2
cdr3_aa: CASTSPLAKNIQYF

j_call: TRBJ2-7
v_call: TRBV19
cdr3_aa: CASSIADGSYEQYF

j_call: TRBJ2-1
v_call: TRBV6-5
cdr3_aa: CASSWSRERYNEQFF

j_call: TRBJ1-1
v_call: TRBV4-1
cdr3_aa: CASSQEGLQGQAFF

j_call: TRBJ1-2
v_call: TRBV19
cdr3_aa: CASQASPDYGYTF

j_call: TRBJ1-5
v_call: TRBV28
cdr3_aa: CAIRTSSGPSNQPQHF

j_call: TRBJ2-7
v_call: TRBV9
cdr3_aa: CASSTKPSSYEQYF

j_call: TRBJ1-5
v_call: TRBV6-4
cdr3_aa: CASSESAAIPQPQHF

j_call: TRBJ1-1
v_call: TRBV6-5
cdr3_aa: CEAGRPNTEAFF

j_call: TRBJ1-3
v_call: TRBV19
cdr3_aa: CASHPGSSGNTIYF

j_call: TRBJ2-5
v_call: TRBV30
cdr3_aa: CAWNPGGAETQYF

j_call: TRBJ2-1
v_call: TRBV15
cdr3_aa: CATSREVRHEQFF

j_call: TRBJ1-5
v_call: TRBV7-8
cdr3_aa: CASSLDRADNHQPQHF

j_call: TRBJ1-1
v_call: TRBV6-1
cdr3_aa: CASSEVGAATEAFF

j_call: TRBJ2-2
v_call: TRBV4-2
cdr3_aa: CASSQLEIGELFF

j_call: TRBJ1-2
v_call: TRBV12-3/TRBV12-4
cdr3_aa: CASNLGLDGYTF

j_call: TRBJ1-2
v_call: TRBV30
cdr3_aa: CAWSLSQGEIYGYTF

j_call: TRBJ1-5
v_call: TRBV28
cdr3_aa: CASTKAQGYHQPQHF

j_call: TRBJ2-3
v_call: TRBV7-3
cdr3_aa: CASSLFGAGVTDTQYF

j_call: TRBJ2-2
v_call: TRBV28
cdr3_aa: CASSSPQGAVGELFF

j_call: TRBJ2-2
v_call: TRBV7-8
cdr3_aa: CASSLVSGELFF

j_call: TRBJ1-3
v_call: TRBV12-3/TRBV12-4
cdr3_aa: CASSLGASRAIYF

j_call: TRBJ1-2
v_call: TRBV19
cdr3_aa: CASRYPSGGLGYTF